The 5 T cell receptor beta chains in this list originate from one sample, sequenced in a study of T-cell reconstitution after alpha-beta-depleted transplantation in children. Unique molecular identifiers were used in preparing the TCRbeta library. TCRdb re-called the PCR reads through MiXCR, storing one row per CDR3 protein. The data contain around 380,000 distinct CDR3 sequences, under 13% of them singletons. The sample was PBMCs from the stem cell graft donor, taken from the stem cell graft. These receptors all come from a human donor who donated a stem cell graft to a child with acute myeloid leukemia.

The CDR3 region has the DNA TGTGCCAGCACCAGAGGCCGAAATTCACCCCTCCACTTT. Amino acids: CASTRGRNSPLHF. The rearrangement links TRBV6-6 to TRBJ1-6; D gene uncertain. CDR1 is MNHNY and CDR2 is SVGAGI in the germline V gene (reference sequence). Trimming left V 7 bases short and J 7 bases short, with 11 bases between. This CDR3 is 13 amino acids long.

The J gene is TRBJ2-1, the V gene TRBV15; 10 bases are shared with TRBD1. Germline assignment: CDR1 LNHNV and CDR2 YYDKDF (reference sequence). The CDR3 covers 14 residues. The V and J ends lost 5 bases and 9 bases, in that order; junction bases with no gene match: 7. CDR3 coding DNA: TGTGCCACCAGCTCCCGGGACAGGGGAGGTGAGCAGTTCTTC. Translation gives CATSSRDRGGEQFF.

The chain couples TRBV7-9 to TRBJ1-4, with a tentative D call TRBD1 (6 bases). The CDR3 length is 13 residues. V lost 3 bases to trimming and J lost 7 bases, with 9 bases between them. CDR1 is SEHNR, CDR2 FQNEAQ, per germline (reference sequence). CDR3 nucleotide sequence: TGTGCCAGCAGCTTCCTCAGGGGTGAAAAACTGTTTTTT. Its protein is CASSFLRGEKLFF. The full variable domain, rest sourced from reference TRBV7-9 and TRBJ1-4, is DTGVSQNPRHKITKRGQNVTFRCDPISEHNRLYWYRQTLGQGPEFLTYFQNEAQLEKSRLLSDRFSAERPKGSFSTLEIQRTEQGDSAMYLCASSFLRGEKLFFGSGTQLSVL.

In this sample, this clonotype turned up a few times. The chain employs TRBV4-1 and TRBJ2-2; 11 bases are a match to TRBD2. The CDR3 sequence is 18 residues long. Germline loops: CDR1 MGHRA, CDR2 YSYEKL. V was pared by 0 bases and J by 5 bases, with 8 bases of the junction left unmatched. DNA of the CDR3: TGCGCCAGCAGCCAAGATTTGATAGCGGGAGGGCCAACCGGGGAGCTGTTTTTT. It specifies CASSQDLIAGGPTGELFF.

The chain combines TRBV5-1 with TRBJ2-3; no reliable D call. CDR1 and CDR2 (germline): SGHRS, YFSETQ. V lost 7 bases and J 0 bases, leaving 6 bases between the germline ends. The CDR3 spans 12 residues. The CDR3 here is CASGDSTDTQYF. CDR3 coding DNA: TGCGCCAGCGGAGACAGCACAGATACGCAGTATTTT.